This entry features one T cell receptor (beta chain) sequence. Antigen unknown. CDR3 length equals 15 residues. V was clipped by 6 bases and J by 2 bases, with 17 bases between them. Germline values: CDR1 WSHSY, CDR2 SAAADI. This sample stems from a study of vaccination and CD4 T cells after COVID-19. Sample treatment: roughly 11-day PBMC culture with coronavirus spike peptide pools or control peptides (ViraFEST assay). Cultured CD4+ T cells had their DNA profiled by the Oncomine TCR Beta short-read assay. Each CDR3 protein is one row after TCRdb ran MiXCR on the PCR reads. The table includes 12,000 or so distinct CDR3 sequences, approximately 52% detected once.

The chain uses TRBV10-2 and TRBJ2-7; D might be TRBD2 (5 bases). Sequenced sample: CD4+ T cells from blood, cultured in vitro. The clonotype originates from a human donor who had recovered from COVID-19. Written as DNA, the CDR3 is TGCGCCAGCAGCCCGGGTCGTGGGAGTGCCTACGAGCAGTACTTC. Its translation: CASSPGRGSAYEQYF.